Sequencing of this T cell receptor (beta chain) was carried out in a study of resident and recirculating memory T cells in vitiligo. Across the study: Genomic DNA was extracted from whole homogenized samples, with no cell sorting.

Assay used: immunoSEQ multiplex PCR; TCRdb lists only in-frame clones, some missing. The profile shows about 42,000 clones, around nine tenths of them singletons. Confetti depigmentation, marking active vitiligo, was absent in these patients. Study-wide points: Non-conserved TCRs across sites and patients suggested distinct clones per lesion. Clonality differed among vitiligo lesions, with no unique dominant clone.

On this clone itself: Its antigen is still unknown.

In germline, CDR1 is SGHVS, CDR2 FNYEAQ. The V end was cut by 6 bases, the J end by 5 bases, with 13 bases between. The CDR3 consists of 14 residues. The gene calls are TRBV7-6 and TRBJ2-2; D may be TRBD2 (6 bases). The TCR was taken from a male donor with vitiligo. The sequenced sample was blood. Here the CDR3 reads CASSLLGGTGELFF. CDR3 coding DNA: TGTGCCAGCAGTTTACTCGGGGGTACCGGGGAGCTGTTTTTT.